This T cell receptor (beta chain) was profiled in a study of blood T cell repertoires in COVID-19. Whole-study context: In each case, the material was cDNA or gDNA derived from T cells, B-cell-depleted T cells, or PBMCs.

Trimming took 8 bases from V and 4 from J; bases not matched to a gene: 16. The CDR3 length is 17 residues. Germline loops: CDR1 SNHLY, CDR2 FYNNEI. In the original analysis: For nucleated cells, counts were estimated from reference gene primer amplification. TCRdb's copy holds only in-frame clones and misses some; the assay was immunoSEQ multiplex PCR. The DNA was the basis for D and trimming; V, J and clone size are from that table. The sample records hundreds of thousands of clones, approximately 80% being singletons. Ages ranged from roughly 18 to 100 years, with residence in approximately 25 US areas. Participant reports of clinical history set cohort assignment.

The sequenced sample consisted of PBMCs or T cells enriched from blood (not recorded which). V and J are TRBV2 and TRBJ2-2; 7 nucleotides match TRBD1. The clonotype originates from a man in his thirties or forties with acute COVID-19. CDR3 sequence: CASVAVSAGGATGELFF. The CDR3 nucleotides are TGTGCCAGCGTTGCCGTTAGTGCAGGGGGTGCCACCGGGGAGCTGTTTTTT.